The 5 T cell receptor beta chains below all came from one sample that was sequenced in a study of cytomegalovirus exposure and HLA in healthy donors. Amplification used 60 Vbeta primers and 13 Jbeta primers. Sequencing was performed with immunoSEQ multiplex PCR; in TCRdb, only in-frame clones are kept and a portion is missing. Here the sample spans about 120,000 clones, around 70% being singletons. Sequenced: PBMCs. The receptors come from a man aged 30 to 45 in good health and CMV-seropositive.

J is TRBJ2-5 and V is TRBV5-4, with 8 bases aligning to TRBD1. Near its end, the DNA agrees better with TRBJ2-7, so the J call may be wrong. The CDR3 consists of 15 residues. Looked up from germline, CDR1 is SGHNT and CDR2 is YYREEE (reference sequence). DNA for the CDR3: TGTGCCAGCAGCTCGCCGGGACGCGGACAGGGCGAGCAGTACTTC. It encodes CASSSPGRGQGEQYF.

This clone was found once. The rearrangement links TRBV7-2 to TRBJ1-1; possibly TRBD1 for D (6 bases). CDR1 SGHTA and CDR2 FQGNSA come from the germline V gene. Trimming removed 4 bases from V and 1 base from J, with 7 bases in between. This CDR3 has 13 amino acids. The CDR3 loop reads CASSSDRNTEAFF. In nucleotides, the CDR3 is TGTGCCAGCAGCTCGGACAGGAACACTGAAGCTTTCTTT.

On this clone: One end of the junction does not line up with germline, which may come from a read error. The rearrangement joins TRBV7-9 to TRBJ2-5; D remains unclear. There are 12 residues in the CDR3. The V gene's germline CDR1 is SEHNR and CDR2 FQNEAQ (reference sequence). The CDR3 region is CSSSSIQETQYF. In DNA, the CDR3 is TGTTCCAGCAGCTCAATTCAAGAGACCCAGTACTTC.

The V and J genes are TRBV7-9 and TRBJ2-3; D uncertain. V was shortened by 7 bases and J by 2 bases, with 10 bases between the two germline ends. The germline gives CDR1 SEHNR, CDR2 FQNEAQ (reference sequence). The CDR3 contains 13 residues. CDR3 region: CASTWAATDTQYF. For the CDR3, the DNA is TGTGCCAGCACCTGGGCAGCCACAGATACGCAGTATTTT.

The chain is built from TRBV18 and TRBJ1-2, with 9 bases identical to TRBD1. The CDR3 covers 17 residues. Per germline, CDR1 KGHSH and CDR2 LQKENI. With 9 bases clipped from V and 6 bases from J, the junction kept 20 bases outside the gene matches. The DNA for the CDR3 is TGTGCCAGTCTATCAACTACGGCCACACAGGGGGCTGATGGCTACACCTTC. Protein sequence: CASLSTTATQGADGYTF.